This TCR beta chain comes out of a study of blood T cell repertoires in COVID-19. This clone was seen only once. Per the study methods: Amplification of reference gene primers provided the estimated nucleated cell counts. Profiling relied on immunoSEQ multiplex PCR, and the TCRdb table lists in-frame clones only, not all of them. V and J calls and clone size come straight from that table; D and trimming were deduced from the DNA. The sample comprises about 210,000 clones, about nine tenths of which are singletons, and around 1.7% rests with the top ten. The CDR3 has 14 residues. Per the germline V gene, CDR1 is SGHNT and CDR2 is YYREEE (reference sequence). Trimming left V 4 bases short and J 4 bases short, with 14 bases between.

Sequencing was performed on peripheral blood. The sequence was obtained from a man younger than 35 with active or convalescent COVID-19. V and J are TRBV5-4 and TRBJ1-2; possibly TRBD1 for D (5 bases). CDR3 protein: CASSEAPRGYGYTF. The CDR3 coding sequence is TGTGCCAGCAGCGAAGCCCCTAGGGGCTATGGCTACACCTTC.